The 10 T cell receptor beta chains in this list originate from one sample, sequenced in a study of regulatory T cells in long-lasting Graves disease. Arm-PCR of CDR3 regions and iRepertoire HTBI primers were used to build TCR beta libraries. TCRdb reanalysed the multiplex PCR reads using MiXCR and keeps one entry per CDR3 protein. This repertoire shows 200,000 to 250,000 distinct CDR3 sequences, around a fifth found once; its top ten account for 12%. Documented time point: newly diagnosed GD, antithyroid drugs for less than 3 months. The TCR library used RNA extracted from PBMCs. These data were likewise used in another study, on T cells in Graves' hyperthyroidism and ophthalmopathy.

The sample in question was peripheral blood mononuclear cells (PBMCs), obtained at new diagnosis, from a patient treated with antithyroid drugs. The receptors shown here come from a woman aged 25-40 years with Graves disease.

The J gene is TRBJ2-3, the V gene TRBV10-3, with 10 bases identical to TRBD2. V dropped 5 bases and J dropped 1; count of bases not matched to a gene: 6. The CDR3 is made up of 16 amino acids. The germline V gene has CDR1 ENHRY and CDR2 SYGVKD. The chain's CDR3 is CAISKGGTSGTDTQYF. The CDR3 DNA is TGTGCCATCAGTAAGGGCGGGACTAGCGGCACAGATACGCAGTATTTT.

The rearrangement links TRBV9 to TRBJ2-7; a possible D gene is TRBD1 (8 bases). Trimming shortened V by 4 bases and J by 3 bases, and 17 bases separated the two germline ends. CDR1 is SGDLS, CDR2 YYNGEE, per germline. The CDR3 is 15 residues long. CDR3 DNA: TGTGCCAGCAGCCCAGGGGGCGGGAGTATCTACGAGCAGTACTTC. This encodes CASSPGGGSIYEQYF.

This clonotype was found a few times. The rearrangement links TRBV9 to TRBJ2-2; TRBD2 is a possible D gene (5 bases). Germline lookup yields CDR1 SGDLS and CDR2 YYNGEE. This CDR3 contains 17 residues. V was trimmed by 0 bases and J by 1 base, leaving 13 bases between them. CDR3 region: CASSVAAGGQNTGELFF. The CDR3 nucleotides are TGTGCCAGCAGCGTAGCGGCGGGTGGTCAGAACACCGGGGAGCTGTTTTTT. The full variable domain, its missing parts supplied by reference TRBV9 and TRBJ2-2, is DSGVTQTPKHLITATGQRVTLRCSPRSGDLSVYWYQQSLDQGLQFLIQYYNGEERAKGNILERFSAQQFPDLHSELNLSSLELGDSALYFCASSVAAGGQNTGELFFGEGSRLTVL.

This clonotype was counted at least ten times. The rearrangement joins TRBV2 to TRBJ2-7; D remains unclear. The V gene's germline CDR1 is SNHLY and CDR2 FYNNEI. The CDR3 is made up of 17 amino acids. The V and J ends lost 3 bases and 4 bases respectively, with 22 bases between them. CDR3 sequence: CASSDPFHLAGNYEQYF. Here the CDR3 DNA reads TGTGCCAGCAGTGACCCTTTTCACTTAGCCGGTAATTACGAGCAGTACTTC. The whole variable domain, filled in from reference TRBV2 and TRBJ2-7, reads EPEVTQTPSHQVTQMGQEVILRCVPISNHLYFYWYRQILGQKVEFLVSFYNNEISEKSEIFDDQFSVERPDGSNFTLKIRSTKLEDSAMYFCASSDPFHLAGNYEQYFGPGTRLTVT.

This clonotype was counted at least ten times. V is TRBV28 and J is TRBJ2-7; D possibly corresponds to TRBD2 (7 bases). Trimming removed 5 bases from V and 6 bases from J, with 11 bases in between. CDR1 is MDHEN and CDR2 is SYDVKM in the germline V gene. This CDR3 region has 12 residues. CDR3 DNA: TGTGCCAGCAGTAGGGGGAGGGTCGAGCAGTACTTC. It is translated as CASSRGRVEQYF.

The rearrangement links TRBV6-2 or TRBV6-3 to TRBJ1-2; D ambiguous. V was clipped by 7 bases and J by 5 bases, with 11 bases between them. There are 12 residues in the CDR3. Germline assignment: CDR1 MNHEY and CDR2 SVGEGT. The CDR3: CASIHEGYGYTF. CDR3 DNA: TGTGCCAGCATCCATGAAGGTTATGGCTACACCTTC.

This clonotype was recorded at least ten times. The rearrangement uses TRBV20-1 and TRBJ1-1, with TRBD1 identical over 7 bases. CDR1 DFQATT and CDR2 SNEGSKA come from the germline V gene (reference sequence). The V gene end was trimmed by 2 bases and the J gene end by 2 bases; junction bases not matched to a gene: 8. This CDR3 has 15 residues. The CDR3 here is CSARSRNRGNTEAFF. CDR3 coding DNA: TGCAGTGCTAGATCCCGGAACAGGGGCAACACTGAAGCTTTCTTT.

This clonotype was counted between two and nine times. This rearrangement joins TRBV5-8 to TRBJ2-7; D might be TRBD2 (6 bases). The CDR3 contains 18 residues. The ends were cut back, 0 bases at V and 0 bases at J, with 19 bases in the middle. Germline V lookup: CDR1 SGHTS, CDR2 YDEGEE. The CDR3 spells CASSLVGKRGLSSYEQYF. CDR3 bases: TGTGCCAGCAGCTTGGTCGGTAAACGCGGACTAAGCTCCTACGAGCAGTACTTC.

This clonotype was counted only a few times. The V call is TRBV19, the J call TRBJ1-1; maybe TRBD1 (5 bases). The germline V and J ends were trimmed by 8 bases and 0 bases, with 13 bases remaining between them. CDR3 length equals 14 residues. CDR1 and CDR2 from the germline V gene are LNHDA and SQIVND (reference sequence). In DNA form, the CDR3 reads TGTGCCAGTGGCAGGGCCCATCTGAACACTGAAGCTTTCTTT. It is translated as CASGRAHLNTEAFF.

This clonotype was recorded at least ten times. This rearrangement joins TRBV2 to TRBJ2-2, with TRBD1 matching over 8 bases. V was clipped by 7 bases and J by 7 bases; unmatched bases: 11. Germline CDR1 and CDR2: SNHLY and FYNNEI. The CDR3 has 15 residues. The CDR3 spells CASIRTGKVSGELFF. CDR3 in DNA: TGTGCCAGCATTAGGACAGGGAAGGTTAGCGGGGAGCTGTTTTTT.